Listed here is a single TCR beta chain. The data were obtained in a study of shared T cell receptors in the human thymus. Generated by immunoSEQ multiplex PCR, the TCRdb table keeps only in-frame clones and is missing some. The repertoire has hundreds of thousands of clones, more than 75% of them found once; the top ten carry 0.0095% to 0.011%. CDR1 and CDR2 (germline): MDHEN, SYDVKM. The V end lost 6 bases, the J end lost 0 bases, and 9 bases lay between the germline ends. There are 15 residues in the CDR3. These data also formed part of another study, on human thymus T cells. This second study says: Infants, healthy and Finnish, who were having corrective surgery for congenital heart defects served as donors. In corrective heart surgery, resections were taken, and these provided the thymus tissue. Biased V and J segment usage appeared in thymus and peripheral blood. Related research has reported that thymic repertoires overlap highly among unrelated individuals.

The sequence was collected from a boy under three years old with a congenital heart defect. The V and J genes are TRBV28 and TRBJ2-6; D is ambiguous. The specimen was thymocytes. Written as DNA, the CDR3 is TGTGCCAGCAGGGCTCTCAGCTCTGGGGCCAACGTCCTGACTTTC. Translation gives CASRALSSGANVLTF.